Listed below are T cell receptor beta chains from one sample, sequenced in a study of T cell responses to AZD1222 COVID-19 vaccine. Assay: immunoSEQ multiplex PCR; the TCRdb copy retains only in-frame clones and omits some. The sample yields approximately 83,000 clones, over 80% seen once. Sequencing used peripheral blood, obtained on day 0 of MenACWY control vaccination. These receptors all stem from an adult in good health. The CDR3 runs from the conserved cysteine through the conserved F or W. Each record gives: clone size, D gene, J gene, V gene, CDR3 length, CDR3 protein, CDR3 DNA. A D gene is named only where the DNA matches it firmly. Size is stated for part of the rows, as once, few or many counts, or as a class when the clone is expanded.

-,-,TRBJ1-5,TRBV2,14,CASSGQNSNQPQHF,TGTGCCAGCAGTGGCCAGAATAGCAATCAGCCCCAGCATTTT
-,TRBD1,TRBJ1-1,TRBV7-9,15,CASSLSQGGNTEAFF,TGTGCCAGCAGCTTAAGTCAGGGGGGTAACACTGAAGCTTTCTTT
-,-,TRBJ1-3,TRBV9,16,CASSVSSGSSGNTIYF,TGTGCCAGCAGCGTCTCAAGCGGGAGCTCTGGAAACACCATATATTTT
few,-,TRBJ1-2,TRBV10-3,13,CAIRPGVNYGYTF,TGTGCCATCAGGCCAGGGGTAAACTATGGCTACACCTTC
-,-,TRBJ1-5,TRBV30,16,CAWSWGGPALNQPQHF,TGTGCCTGGAGTTGGGGGGGGCCGGCTCTAAATCAGCCCCAGCATTTT
-,-,TRBJ1-2,TRBV29-1,13,CSVPVTGGYGYTF,TGCAGCGTCCCAGTTACAGGCGGATATGGCTACACCTTC
-,-,TRBJ2-3,TRBV3-1/TRBV3-2,14,CASSPMASTDTQYF,TGTGCCAGCAGCCCCATGGCTAGCACAGATACGCAGTATTTT
-,TRBD1,TRBJ2-1,TRBV18,14,CASSPTTGGNEQFF,TGTGCCAGCTCACCCACGACAGGGGGCAATGAGCAGTTCTTC
-,-,TRBJ1-5,TRBV28,15,CASSSGGEPFVAQHF,TGTGCCAGCAGCTCGGGCGGGGAACCATTTGTAGCCCAGCATTTT
-,-,TRBJ2-7,TRBV5-6,13,CASSSGSSYEQYF,TGTGCCAGCAGCTCGGGGAGCTCCTACGAGCAGTACTTC
-,TRBD1,TRBJ1-4,TRBV6-5,15,CASSYGGGGYEKLFF,TGTGCCAGCAGTTACGGAGGGGGCGGTTATGAAAAACTGTTTTTT
-,-,TRBJ2-5,TRBV20-1,11,CSASAQETQYF,TGCAGTGCTAGTGCACAGGAGACCCAGTACTTC
-,TRBD1,TRBJ2-7,TRBV5-1,13,CASSPGQGVEQYF,TGCGCCAGCAGCCCGGGACAGGGGGTCGAGCAGTACTTC
-,-,TRBJ2-5,TRBV7-7,15,CASSWSSARGETQYF,TGTGCTAGCAGCTGGAGTTCCGCTCGAGGAGAGACCCAGTACTTC
-,TRBD1,TRBJ2-3,TRBV5-4,17,CASSLLGTGVSTDTQYF,TGTGCCAGCAGCTTGTTAGGGACAGGGGTTTCCACAGATACGCAGTATTTT
few,-,TRBJ1-3,TRBV4-3,15,CASSQEGGSGNTIYF,TGCGCCAGCAGCCAAGAGGGAGGGTCTGGAAACACCATATATTTT
-,-,TRBJ1-4,TRBV2,10,CASKADKLFF,TGTGCCAGCAAGGCGGACAAACTGTTTTTT
-,TRBD1,TRBJ1-2,TRBV10-3,14,CAISLGTGRYGYTF,TGTGCCATCAGTCTTGGGACAGGGCGTTATGGCTACACCTTC
-,-,TRBJ2-5,TRBV5-1,15,CASSIQSPPQETQYF,TGCGCCAGCAGCATACAATCCCCGCCGCAAGAGACCCAGTACTTC
once,-,TRBJ1-1,TRBV18,16,CASSQGVTVANTEAFF,TGTGCCAGCTCCCAGGGAGTGACGGTTGCGAACACTGAAGCTTTCTTT
-,-,TRBJ2-1,TRBV10-1,15,CASSEWGSGYNEQFF,TGCGCCAGCAGTGAGTGGGGAAGCGGCTACAATGAGCAGTTCTTC
once,-,TRBJ1-5,TRBV30,15,CAWSVIGGVGQPQHF,TGTGCCTGGAGTGTAATTGGGGGTGTTGGGCAGCCCCAGCATTTT
-,TRBD2,TRBJ2-2,TRBV6-5,14,CASTLGLATGELFF,TGTGCCAGCACCTTGGGACTAGCAACCGGGGAGCTGTTTTTT
-,TRBD2,TRBJ2-3,TRBV4-2,16,CASSQEVAGGSDTQYF,TGTGCCAGCAGCCAAGAGGTAGCGGGAGGGTCAGATACGCAGTATTTT
-,-,TRBJ1-1,TRBV6-2/TRBV6-3,11,CASSHGGEAFF,TGTGCCAGCAGTCACGGAGGTGAAGCTTTCTTT
few,TRBD1,TRBJ2-3,TRBV7-8,16,CASQQQDRGYTDTQYF,TGTGCCAGCCAACAACAGGACAGGGGGTACACAGATACGCAGTATTTT
-,-,TRBJ1-1,TRBV19,12,CASSIRNTEAFF,TGTGCCAGTAGTATACGGAACACTGAAGCTTTCTTT
-,-,TRBJ1-5,TRBV18,13,CASSAQGGAAQHF,TGTGCCAGCTCAGCCCAAGGGGGGGCCGCCCAGCATTTT
-,TRBD1,TRBJ1-5,TRBV5-1,14,CASSSGQGGQPQHF,TGCGCCAGCAGCTCCGGACAGGGGGGGCAGCCCCAGCATTTT
-,TRBD1,TRBJ1-2,TRBV5-1,14,CASSLEGQNYGYTF,TGCGCCAGCAGCTTGGAGGGACAGAACTATGGCTACACCTTC
-,-,TRBJ1-2,TRBV20-1,11,CSARGADGYTF,TGCAGTGCTAGAGGGGCAGATGGCTACACCTTC
-,-,TRBJ1-2,TRBV20-1,11,CSAKGRTGYTF,TGCAGTGCGAAGGGGCGAACCGGCTACACCTTC
-,TRBD1,TRBJ2-3,TRBV12-5,13,CASGTEGADTQYF,TGTGCTAGTGGAACAGAGGGGGCCGATACGCAGTATTTT
once,TRBD2,TRBJ2-1,TRBV10-2,15,CASIARGSSYNEQFF,TGCGCCAGCATCGCGCGGGGGAGCTCCTACAATGAGCAGTTCTTC
-,-,TRBJ2-4,TRBV7-7,15,CASSFTGTPKNIQYF,TGTGCTAGCAGCTTTACCGGGACACCCAAAAACATTCAGTACTTC
-,-,TRBJ2-3,TRBV28,14,CASTGVTITDTQYF,TGTGCCAGCACCGGGGTAACGATCACAGATACGCAGTATTTT
-,TRBD1,TRBJ1-6,TRBV27,14,CASRQRDRLSPLHF,TGTGCCAGCAGACAACGGGACAGGCTATCACCCCTCCACTTT
-,-,TRBJ2-1,TRBV6-5,12,CASVASHNEQFF,TGTGCCAGCGTAGCCAGCCACAATGAGCAGTTCTTC
-,TRBD2,TRBJ2-7,TRBV19,14,CASSPSTGGSEQYF,TGTGCCAGTAGTCCGTCAACGGGGGGATCCGAGCAGTACTTC
-,TRBD1,TRBJ1-2,TRBV5-1,16,CASSLAGTGSLDGYTF,TGCGCCAGCAGCTTGGCCGGGACAGGGAGTCTGGATGGCTACACCTTC
-,TRBD1,TRBJ2-2,TRBV5-6,17,CASLGPSGTVSVGELFF,TGTGCCAGCTTGGGGCCCTCGGGGACAGTGTCCGTCGGGGAGCTGTTTTTT
-,-,TRBJ2-5,TRBV27,17,CASSLRPPTGTQETQYF,TGTGCCAGCAGTTTAAGGCCGCCTACAGGGACCCAAGAGACCCAGTACTTC
-,-,TRBJ1-2,TRBV5-4,15,CASSLGEIGQYGYTF,TGTGCCAGCAGCTTAGGGGAAATTGGGCAGTATGGCTACACCTTC
-,-,TRBJ2-5,TRBV24-1,15,CATSDTGTKQETQYF,TGTGCCACCAGTGACACCGGGACGAAGCAAGAGACCCAGTACTTC
-,-,TRBJ2-2,TRBV6-5,16,CASSYGWTANTGELFF,TGTGCCAGCAGTTACGGGTGGACAGCGAACACCGGGGAGCTGTTTTTT
-,-,TRBJ2-3,TRBV11-2,12,CASTLGGDTQYF,TGTGCCAGCACTTTAGGAGGAGATACGCAGTATTTT
-,TRBD2,TRBJ2-1,TRBV3-1/TRBV3-2,16,CASSLFNSGGRDEQFF,TGTGCCAGCAGCCTTTTTAATAGCGGGGGTCGGGATGAGCAGTTCTTC
-,TRBD2,TRBJ2-7,TRBV27,15,CASSFAGGLYYEQYF,TGTGCCAGCAGTTTCGCGGGGGGACTCTACTACGAGCAGTACTTC
-,TRBD2,TRBJ2-1,TRBV30,15,CACEKMTSGDNEQFF,TGTGCCTGCGAAAAAATGACTAGCGGGGACAATGAGCAGTTCTTC
-,-,TRBJ1-1,TRBV6-5,14,CASSYSTPNTEAFF,TGTGCCAGCAGTTACTCGACCCCGAACACTGAAGCTTTCTTT
few,TRBD2,TRBJ2-1,TRBV29-1,16,CSVEAPPGTSGNEQFF,TGCAGCGTTGAAGCGCCTCCCGGGACTAGCGGCAATGAGCAGTTCTTC
-,-,TRBJ1-5,TRBV27,14,CASSGGGRDQPQHF,TGTGCCAGCAGTGGAGGGGGGAGGGATCAGCCCCAGCATTTT
-,-,TRBJ1-3,TRBV7-6,12,CASSPAGNTIYF,TGTGCCAGCAGCCCCGCGGGAAACACCATATATTTT
few,TRBD1,TRBJ1-5,TRBV7-9,12,CASRPQGGPQHF,TGTGCCAGCAGACCCCAGGGGGGACCCCAGCATTTT